This TCR beta chain stems from a study of CD8 T cells in ankylosing spondylitis. The study's findings and limits: Disease-linked clones, CD8+, were relatively rare in peripheral blood. Eight or nine highly homologous variants formed a TCR beta motif that appeared characteristic of ankylosing spondylitis blood.

This clonotype was observed many times. What it binds is unknown. Trimming removed 8 bases at V and 2 bases at J, with 15 bases between. The CDR3 length is 13 residues. The germline V gene encodes CDR1 SQVTM and CDR2 ANQGSEA. TCRdb recomputed calls from the 5' RACE reads with MiXCR, one row per CDR3 protein. The top ten hold roughly 3.5% of the sample, which has 500,000 or so distinct CDR3 sequences, less than 6% seen once. The chain combines TRBV29-1 with TRBJ1-2; weak D call: TRBD1 (6 bases). The origin of this receptor is a male donor with ankylosing spondylitis. Sequencing was carried out using blood, either unsorted or a sorted T cell fraction (not recorded which). CDR3 sequence reads: CSSGGDTNYGYTF. The CDR3 DNA reads TGCAGCTCTGGGGGGGACACAAACTATGGCTACACCTTC.